This section outlines one T cell receptor (beta chain) sequence together with its context. The sample is drawn from a study of blood T cell repertoires in COVID-19. As originally analysed: Amplification of reference gene primers provided the estimated nucleated cell counts. The assay was immunoSEQ multiplex PCR, and TCRdb's table has in-frame clones only and misses some. V and J calls and clone size come straight from that table; D and trimming were deduced from the DNA. Of some 400,000 clones detected, around 87% appear once; the ten largest clones hold 2.3%. The origin of this receptor is a woman between 55 and 75 years old with COVID-19, enrolled during active disease. The specimen sequenced was peripheral blood.

CDR3 nucleotides: TGTGCCAGCAGCCAGAACAGGGCCTGCACCTTC. It specifies CASSQNRACTF. The gene calls are TRBV3-1 (or the pseudogene TRBV3-2) and TRBJ1-2; D is perhaps TRBD1 (6 bases). This CDR3 contains 11 residues. From germline, CDR1 is LGHDT and CDR2 YNNKEL (reference sequence). Between the trimmed V and J ends, which lost 3 bases and 13 bases, there was a span of 12 bases.